What follows is one TCR beta chain and its context. The V gene's germline CDR1 is SGHTA and CDR2 FQGTGA. The length of the CDR3 is 13 residues. The V end was cut by 6 bases, the J end by 7 bases, with 15 bases between. The data were produced by immunoSEQ multiplex PCR, yet TCRdb's version contains in-frame clones alone and is incomplete. In the table there are 90,000 to 95,000 clones, around 87% of which are singletons. This entry comes from a study of OX40 agonist ivuxolimab in advanced cancers. The receptor was isolated from an adult with an advanced solid tumor such as melanoma, head and neck, liver or kidney cancer. V and J are TRBV7-3 and TRBJ1-1; no definite D call. The specimen comprised CD4+ or CD8+ T cells sorted from blood, sampled in a trial of the OX40 agonist ivuxolimab. The CDR3 coding sequence is TGTGCCAGCAGTTCGCGCCGGGAGGGTGAAGCTTTCTTT. Protein: CASSSRREGEAFF.